This is a list of T cell receptor beta chains from one sample in a study of control samples from healthy donors and cancer patients. The method was immunoSEQ multiplex PCR; TCRdb's version includes in-frame clones alone and lacks a portion of them. The sample lists 140,000 or so clones; approximately 91% were seen once. The sequenced sample consisted of blood. Receptors were obtained from a man aged 25-45 years in good health. Each CDR3 is given with its conserved first and last residue. Each record gives: J gene, clone size, D gene, V gene, CDR3 protein, CDR3 DNA. A D gene is named only where the DNA matches it firmly. Not every row has a clone size; where given, it reads once, few, many or a size class.

TRBJ2-3 NA NA TRBV15 CATSREHRSWGTDTQYF TGTGCCACCAGCAGAGAACACAGGTCGTGGGGCACAGATACGCAGTATTTT
TRBJ1-4 NA NA TRBV19 CASSIDRDRNEKLFF TGTGCCAGTAGTATAGATCGGGACCGTAATGAAAAACTGTTTTTT
TRBJ1-1 NA NA TRBV7-2 CASSLRRGGLNTEAFF TGTGCCAGCAGCTTACGGAGGGGGGGGCTGAACACTGAAGCTTTCTTT
TRBJ2-2 NA NA TRBV6-5 CASRGTANTGELFF TGTGCCAGCCGGGGGACGGCGAACACCGGGGAGCTGTTTTTT
TRBJ2-6 NA NA TRBV7-2 CASSLKSVGANVLTF TGTGCCAGCAGCTTGAAAAGTGTAGGGGCCAACGTCCTGACTTTC
TRBJ2-1 NA TRBD2 TRBV18 CASSPHGRGNYNEQFF TGTGCCAGCTCACCACACGGGCGGGGGAACTACAATGAGCAGTTCTTC
TRBJ2-5 NA TRBD2 TRBV5-6 CASSTPSGSGKTQYF TGTGCCAGCAGCACACCTAGCGGGAGTGGGAAGACCCAGTACTTC
TRBJ2-2 NA TRBD1 TRBV2 CAGTPGQGIEGHTGELFF TGTGCCGGCACACCGGGACAGGGGATTGAAGGGCACACCGGGGAGCTGTTTTTT
TRBJ2-3 NA TRBD2 TRBV6-1 CASSVDYGSGGNTDTQYF TGTGCCAGCAGTGTGGATTATGGGAGCGGGGGCAACACAGATACGCAGTATTTT
TRBJ2-5 NA NA TRBV24-1 CATSDLFAQYF TGTGCCACCAGTGATTTGTTCGCCCAGTACTTC
TRBJ2-3 NA TRBD1 TRBV6-1 CASSAAQGVTDTQYF TGTGCCAGCAGTGCAGCCCAGGGGGTCACAGATACGCAGTATTTT
TRBJ1-1 NA NA TRBV7-2 CASSLQGRTEAFF TGTGCCAGCAGCTTGCAGGGGAGGACTGAAGCTTTCTTT
TRBJ2-1 NA NA TRBV5-5 CASRLSFLTYNEQFF TGTGCCAGCAGACTTAGCTTTTTAACCTACAATGAGCAGTTCTTC
TRBJ1-2 NA TRBD1 TRBV5-4 CASSPGQQYGYTF TGTGCCAGCAGCCCGGGACAGCAATATGGCTACACCTTC
TRBJ1-3 NA NA TRBV4-3 CASSQEAGSSGNTIYF TGCGCCAGCAGCCAAGAAGCAGGAAGTTCCGGAAACACCATATATTTT
TRBJ2-7 few TRBD2 TRBV7-2 CASSLRTSGSTYEQYF TGTGCCAGCAGCCTCCGGACTAGCGGGAGTACCTACGAGCAGTACTTC
TRBJ2-7 NA TRBD1 TRBV25-1 CASRAATGVDGEQYF TGTGCCAGCAGAGCGGCGACAGGGGTTGATGGTGAGCAGTACTTC
TRBJ2-3 NA TRBD2 TRBV19 CASTLGGNPSTDTQYF TGTGCCAGTACCCTGGGAGGGAACCCGTCCACAGATACGCAGTATTTT
TRBJ2-7 NA NA TRBV27 CASSFSTVGPYEQYF TGTGCCAGCAGTTTCTCCACAGTTGGTCCCTACGAGCAGTACTTC
TRBJ2-6 NA NA TRBV7-3 CASSSSSGANVLTF TGTGCCAGCAGCAGTAGCTCTGGGGCCAACGTCCTGACTTTC
TRBJ2-3 NA NA TRBV5-5 CASSLPGTSTDTQYF TGTGCCAGCAGCTTACCCGGGACTAGCACAGATACGCAGTATTTT
TRBJ1-5 NA NA TRBV12-3/TRBV12-4 CASTVFNQPQHF TGTGCCAGCACAGTCTTCAATCAGCCCCAGCATTTT
TRBJ2-7 NA NA TRBV29-1 CSVVGGVTIAYEQYF TGCAGCGTTGTCGGGGGAGTGACAATCGCCTACGAGCAGTACTTC
TRBJ2-2 NA TRBD2 TRBV7-2 CASRSERGSTGELFF TGTGCCAGCAGATCGGAGCGGGGAAGCACCGGGGAGCTGTTTTTT
TRBJ1-1 NA TRBD1 TRBV19 CASSVLQGARLTEAFF TGTGCCAGTAGTGTCTTACAGGGGGCGCGGCTCACTGAAGCTTTCTTT
TRBJ2-5 NA NA TRBV11-2 CASSLGAQETQYF TGTGCCAGCAGCTTGGGGGCCCAGGAGACCCAGTACTTC
TRBJ2-3 NA TRBD1 TRBV27 CASSFRQGAIGVGTDTQYF TGTGCCAGCAGTTTTCGACAGGGGGCGATTGGGGTGGGCACAGATACGCAGTATTTT
TRBJ1-2 NA NA TRBV28 CASSFIGSRYGYTF TGTGCCAGCAGTTTTATCGGTTCCCGCTATGGCTACACCTTC
TRBJ2-1 NA NA TRBV7-9 CASSLISGLDEQFF TGTGCCAGCAGCTTAATCTCGGGCCTGGATGAGCAGTTCTTC
TRBJ1-6 NA NA TRBV6-5 CASRQIDNSPLHF TGTGCCAGCAGACAGATCGATAATTCACCCCTCCACTTT
TRBJ1-1 NA NA TRBV2 CASSEGISLNTEAFF TGTGCCAGCAGTGAAGGTATCTCCTTGAACACTGAAGCTTTCTTT
TRBJ1-5 NA NA TRBV10-1 CASTTICGTRLPSNQPQHF TGCGCCAGCACCACGATCTGTGGGACAAGGCTCCCTAGCAATCAGCCCCAGCATTTT
TRBJ2-2 NA TRBD1 TRBV29-1 CSVRQGAAGELFF TGCAGCGTTAGACAGGGGGCGGCCGGGGAGCTGTTTTTT
TRBJ2-7 NA TRBD1 TRBV6-2/TRBV6-3 CASSFSRDSPSYEQYF TGTGCCAGCAGTTTTAGCCGGGACAGCCCATCCTACGAGCAGTACTTC
TRBJ2-7 NA NA TRBV24-1 CATSASRPGGPSYEQYF TGTGCCACCAGTGCCTCCCGCCCAGGGGGGCCCTCCTACGAGCAGTACTTC
TRBJ2-2 NA NA TRBV15 CATSILAPTGELFF TGTGCCACCAGTATTCTAGCGCCAACCGGGGAGCTGTTTTTT
TRBJ2-7 NA NA TRBV9 CASSKGGTGHAEQYF TGTGCCAGCAGCAAGGGGGGGACAGGCCATGCAGAGCAGTACTTC
TRBJ2-7 NA NA TRBV20-1 CSVLVAYEQYF TGCAGTGTACTAGTTGCCTACGAGCAGTACTTC
TRBJ1-2 NA NA TRBV20-1 CGNRDTYGYTF TGCGGAAACAGGGATACCTATGGCTACACCTTC
TRBJ2-7 NA NA TRBV6-2/TRBV6-3 CASSYAPGAYEQYF TGTGCCAGCAGTTACGCTCCAGGAGCCTACGAGCAGTACTTC